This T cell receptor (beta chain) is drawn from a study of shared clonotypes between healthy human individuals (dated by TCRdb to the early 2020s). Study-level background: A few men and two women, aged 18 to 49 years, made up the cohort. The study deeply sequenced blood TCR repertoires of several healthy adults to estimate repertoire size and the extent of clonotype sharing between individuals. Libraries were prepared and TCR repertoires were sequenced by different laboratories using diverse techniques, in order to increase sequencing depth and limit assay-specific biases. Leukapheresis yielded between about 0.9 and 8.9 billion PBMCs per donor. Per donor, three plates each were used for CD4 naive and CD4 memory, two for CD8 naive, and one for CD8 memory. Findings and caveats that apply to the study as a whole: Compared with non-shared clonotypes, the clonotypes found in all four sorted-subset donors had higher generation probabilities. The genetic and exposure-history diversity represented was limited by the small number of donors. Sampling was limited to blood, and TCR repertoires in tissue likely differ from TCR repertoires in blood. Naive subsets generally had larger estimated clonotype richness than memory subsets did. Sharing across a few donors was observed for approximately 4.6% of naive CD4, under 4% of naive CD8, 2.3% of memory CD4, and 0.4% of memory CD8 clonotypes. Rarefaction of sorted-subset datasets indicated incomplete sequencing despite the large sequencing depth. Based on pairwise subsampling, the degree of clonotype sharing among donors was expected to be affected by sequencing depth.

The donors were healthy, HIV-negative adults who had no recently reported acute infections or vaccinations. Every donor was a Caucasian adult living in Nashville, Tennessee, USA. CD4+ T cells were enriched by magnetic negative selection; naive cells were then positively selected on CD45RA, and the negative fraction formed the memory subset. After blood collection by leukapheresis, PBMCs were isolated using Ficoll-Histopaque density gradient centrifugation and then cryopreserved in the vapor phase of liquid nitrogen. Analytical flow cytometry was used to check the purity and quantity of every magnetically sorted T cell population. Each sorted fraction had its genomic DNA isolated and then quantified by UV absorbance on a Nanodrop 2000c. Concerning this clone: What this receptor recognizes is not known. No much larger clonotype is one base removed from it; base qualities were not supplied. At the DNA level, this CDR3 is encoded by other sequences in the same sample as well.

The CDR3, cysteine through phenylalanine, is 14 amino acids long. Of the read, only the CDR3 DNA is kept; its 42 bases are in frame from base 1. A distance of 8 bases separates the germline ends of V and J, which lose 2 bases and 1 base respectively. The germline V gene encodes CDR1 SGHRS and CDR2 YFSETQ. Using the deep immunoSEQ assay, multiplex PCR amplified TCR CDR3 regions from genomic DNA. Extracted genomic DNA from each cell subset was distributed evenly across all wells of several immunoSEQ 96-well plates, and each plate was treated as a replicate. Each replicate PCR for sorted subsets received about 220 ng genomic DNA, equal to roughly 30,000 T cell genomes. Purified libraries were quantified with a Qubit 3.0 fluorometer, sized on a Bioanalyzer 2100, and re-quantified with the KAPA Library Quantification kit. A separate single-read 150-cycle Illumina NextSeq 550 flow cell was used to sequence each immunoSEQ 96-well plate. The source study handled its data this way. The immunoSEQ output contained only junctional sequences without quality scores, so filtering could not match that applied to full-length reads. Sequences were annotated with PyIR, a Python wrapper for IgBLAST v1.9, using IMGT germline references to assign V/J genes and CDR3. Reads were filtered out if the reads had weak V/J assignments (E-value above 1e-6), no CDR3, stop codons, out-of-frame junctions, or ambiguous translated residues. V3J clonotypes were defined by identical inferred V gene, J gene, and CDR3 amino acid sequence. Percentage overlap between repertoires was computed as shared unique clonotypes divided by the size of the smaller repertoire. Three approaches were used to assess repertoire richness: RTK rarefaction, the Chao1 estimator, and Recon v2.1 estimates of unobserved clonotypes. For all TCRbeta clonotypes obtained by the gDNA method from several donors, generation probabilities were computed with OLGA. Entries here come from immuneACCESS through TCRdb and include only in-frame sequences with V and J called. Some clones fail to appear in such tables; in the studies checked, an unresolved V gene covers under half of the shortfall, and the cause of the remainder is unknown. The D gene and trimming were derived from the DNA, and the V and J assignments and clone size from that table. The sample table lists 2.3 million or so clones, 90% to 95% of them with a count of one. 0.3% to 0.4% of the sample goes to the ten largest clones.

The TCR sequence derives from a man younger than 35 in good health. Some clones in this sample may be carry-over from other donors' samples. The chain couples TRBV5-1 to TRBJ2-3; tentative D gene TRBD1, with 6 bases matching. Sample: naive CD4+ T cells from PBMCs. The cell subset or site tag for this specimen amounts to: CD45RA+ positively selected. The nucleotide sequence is TGCGCCAGCAGCTTAGGGGGAGGCACAGATACGCAGTATTTT. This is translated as CASSLGGGTDTQYF.